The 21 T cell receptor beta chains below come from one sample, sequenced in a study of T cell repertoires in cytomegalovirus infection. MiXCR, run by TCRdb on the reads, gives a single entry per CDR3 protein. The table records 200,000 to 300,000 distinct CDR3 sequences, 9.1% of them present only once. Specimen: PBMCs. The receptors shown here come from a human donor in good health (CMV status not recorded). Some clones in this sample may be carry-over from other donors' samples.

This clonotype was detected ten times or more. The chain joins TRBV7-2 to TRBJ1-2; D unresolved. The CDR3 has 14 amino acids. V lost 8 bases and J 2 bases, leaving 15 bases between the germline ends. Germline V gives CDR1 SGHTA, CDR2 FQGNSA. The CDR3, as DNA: TGTGCCAGCCGCCGGGGAGTAGGGAACTATGGCTACACCTTC. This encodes CASRRGVGNYGYTF.

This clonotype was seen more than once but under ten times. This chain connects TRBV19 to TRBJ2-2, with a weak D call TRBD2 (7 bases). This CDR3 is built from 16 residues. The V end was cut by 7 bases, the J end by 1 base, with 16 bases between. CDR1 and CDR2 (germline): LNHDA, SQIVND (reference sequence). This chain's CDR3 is CASTARGGVNTGELFF. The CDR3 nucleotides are TGTGCCAGTACCGCAAGGGGGGGGGTGAACACCGGGGAGCTGTTTTTT. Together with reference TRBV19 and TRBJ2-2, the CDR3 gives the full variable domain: DGGITQSPKYLFRKEGQNVTLSCEQNLNHDAMYWYRQDPGQGLRLIYYSQIVNDFQKGDIAEGYSVSREKKESFPLTVTSAQKNPTAFYLCASTARGGVNTGELFFGEGSRLTVL.

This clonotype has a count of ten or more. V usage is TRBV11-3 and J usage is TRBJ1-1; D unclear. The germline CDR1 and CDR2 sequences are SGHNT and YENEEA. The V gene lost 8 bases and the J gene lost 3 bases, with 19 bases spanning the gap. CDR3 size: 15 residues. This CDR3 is CASRYRSSPDTEAFF. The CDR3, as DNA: TGTGCCAGCCGCTACCGGAGTTCTCCGGACACTGAAGCTTTCTTT.

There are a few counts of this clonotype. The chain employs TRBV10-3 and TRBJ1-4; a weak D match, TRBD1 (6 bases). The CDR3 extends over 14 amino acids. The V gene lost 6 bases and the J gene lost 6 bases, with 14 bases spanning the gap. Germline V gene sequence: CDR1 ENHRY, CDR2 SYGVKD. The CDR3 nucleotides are TGTGCCATCAGCCAATGGGGGGGCGATGAAAAACTGTTTTTT. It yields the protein CAISQWGGDEKLFF.

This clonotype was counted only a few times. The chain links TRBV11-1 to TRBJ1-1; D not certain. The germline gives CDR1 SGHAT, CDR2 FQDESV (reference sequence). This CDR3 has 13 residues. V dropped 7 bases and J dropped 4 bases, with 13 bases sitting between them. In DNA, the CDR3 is TGTGCCAGCACCCAAAGGCGGGGCACTGAAGCTTTCTTT. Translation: CASTQRRGTEAFF.

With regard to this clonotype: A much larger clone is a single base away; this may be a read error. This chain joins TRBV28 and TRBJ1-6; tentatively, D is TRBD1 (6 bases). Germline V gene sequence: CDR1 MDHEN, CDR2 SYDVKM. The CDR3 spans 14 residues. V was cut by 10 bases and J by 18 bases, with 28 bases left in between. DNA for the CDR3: TGTGCCACCAGATTCCGGGACAAGGGGCTCCCAGCCCACTTT. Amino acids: CATRFRDKGLPAHF.

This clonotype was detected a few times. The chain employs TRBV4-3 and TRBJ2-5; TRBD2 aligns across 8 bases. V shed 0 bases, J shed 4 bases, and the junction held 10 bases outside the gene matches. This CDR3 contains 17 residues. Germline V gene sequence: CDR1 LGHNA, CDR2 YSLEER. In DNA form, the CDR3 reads TGCGCCAGCAGCCAAGAAGGAGCGGGGGCTATCGGAGAGACCCAGTACTTC. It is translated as CASSQEGAGAIGETQYF.

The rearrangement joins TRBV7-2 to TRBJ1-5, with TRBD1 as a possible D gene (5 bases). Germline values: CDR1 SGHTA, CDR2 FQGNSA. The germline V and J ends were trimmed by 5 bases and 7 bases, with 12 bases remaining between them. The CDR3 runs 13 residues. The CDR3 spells CASSRRAGQPQHF. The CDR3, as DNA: TGTGCCAGCAGCCGCAGGGCTGGGCAGCCCCAGCATTTT.

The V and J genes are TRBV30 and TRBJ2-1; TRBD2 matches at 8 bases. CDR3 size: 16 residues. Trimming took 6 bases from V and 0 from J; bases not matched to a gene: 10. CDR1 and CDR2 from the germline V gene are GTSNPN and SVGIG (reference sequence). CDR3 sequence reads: CACGLAAGSSYNEQFF. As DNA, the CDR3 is TGTGCCTGCGGACTAGCAGCGGGGAGCTCCTACAATGAGCAGTTCTTC.

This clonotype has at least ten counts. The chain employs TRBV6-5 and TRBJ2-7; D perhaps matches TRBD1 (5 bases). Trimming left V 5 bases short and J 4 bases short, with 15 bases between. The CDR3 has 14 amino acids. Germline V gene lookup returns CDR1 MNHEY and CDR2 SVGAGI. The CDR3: CASSRRTRMYEQYF. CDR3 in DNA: TGTGCCAGCAGTCGCCGGACAAGGATGTACGAGCAGTACTTC.

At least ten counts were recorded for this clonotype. The CDR3 DNA reads as TGTGCCAGCAGCTTGGGGGACAACTCCTATGGCTACACCTTC. Protein: CASSLGDNSYGYTF. The chain carries TRBV7-2 and TRBJ1-2; perhaps TRBD1 as D (6 bases). Germline V gene lookup returns CDR1 SGHTA and CDR2 FQGNSA. Trimming shortened V by 3 bases and J by 4 bases, and 12 bases separated the two germline ends. The CDR3 extends over 14 amino acids.

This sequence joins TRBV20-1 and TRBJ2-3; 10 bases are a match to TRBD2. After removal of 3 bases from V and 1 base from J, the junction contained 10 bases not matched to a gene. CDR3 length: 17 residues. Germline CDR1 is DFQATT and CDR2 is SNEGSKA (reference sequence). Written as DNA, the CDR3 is TGCAGTGCTAGTTCTAGCGGGAGAAGGGTGGGCACAGATACGCAGTATTTT. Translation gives CSASSSGRRVGTDTQYF.

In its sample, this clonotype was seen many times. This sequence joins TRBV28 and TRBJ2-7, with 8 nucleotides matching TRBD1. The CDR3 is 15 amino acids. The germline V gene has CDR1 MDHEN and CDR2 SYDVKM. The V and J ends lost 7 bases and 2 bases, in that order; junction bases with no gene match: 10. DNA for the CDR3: TGTGCCAGCACCTACCTGCCGACAGGGGCCTACGAGCAGTACTTC. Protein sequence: CASTYLPTGAYEQYF.

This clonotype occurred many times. The CDR3 bases are TGTGCCAGCAGCGAGCTTCCCCAGCCCCAGCATTTT. This sequence encodes CASSELPQPQHF. The chain combines TRBV28 with TRBJ1-5; no clear D. Germline CDR1 reads MDHEN; CDR2 reads SYDVKM. The CDR3 runs 12 residues. The V and J ends lost 6 bases and 7 bases respectively, with 10 bases between them.

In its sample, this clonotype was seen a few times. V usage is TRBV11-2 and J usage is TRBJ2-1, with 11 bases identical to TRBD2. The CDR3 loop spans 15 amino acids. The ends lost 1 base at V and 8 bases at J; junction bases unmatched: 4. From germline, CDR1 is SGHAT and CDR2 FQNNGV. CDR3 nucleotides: TGTGCCAGCAGCTTAGTAACTAGCGGGAGCGATGAGCAGTTCTTC. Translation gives CASSLVTSGSDEQFF.

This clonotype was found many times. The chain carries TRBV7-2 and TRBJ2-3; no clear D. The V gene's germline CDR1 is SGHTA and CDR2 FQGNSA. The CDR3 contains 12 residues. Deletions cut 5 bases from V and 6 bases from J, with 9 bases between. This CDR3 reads CASSPTLDTQYF. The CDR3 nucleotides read TGTGCCAGCAGCCCCACATTGGATACGCAGTATTTT.

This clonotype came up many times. CDR3 sequence (DNA): TGTGCCAGCAGCTCGCAGACAGGGGACTATGGCTACACCTTC. It yields the protein CASSSQTGDYGYTF. The chain links TRBV7-8 to TRBJ1-2; the match to TRBD1 covers 8 bases. CDR1 and CDR2 (germline): SGHVS, FQNEAQ. V lost 4 bases to trimming and J lost 3 bases; unmatched junction nucleotides: 4. The CDR3 is 14 amino acids.

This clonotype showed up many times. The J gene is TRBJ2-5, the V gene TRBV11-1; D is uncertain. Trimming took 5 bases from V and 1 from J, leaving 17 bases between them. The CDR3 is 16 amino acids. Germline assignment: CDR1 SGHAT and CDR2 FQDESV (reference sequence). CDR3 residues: CASSRRATMVQETQYF. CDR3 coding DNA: TGTGCCAGCAGCCGCCGGGCCACAATGGTCCAAGAGACCCAGTACTTC.

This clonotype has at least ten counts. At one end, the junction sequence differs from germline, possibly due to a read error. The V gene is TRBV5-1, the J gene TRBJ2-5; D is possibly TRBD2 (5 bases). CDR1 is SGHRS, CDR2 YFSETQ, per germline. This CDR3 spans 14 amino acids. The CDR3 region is CASSLSRVQGTQYF. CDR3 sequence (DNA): TGCGCCAGCAGCTTGTCGCGGGTTCAAGGGACCCAGTACTTC.

The CDR3 nucleotides read TGTGCCAGCAGTTTAGGTAGGGTAAGGAACACTGAAGCTTTCTTT. Translated: CASSLGRVRNTEAFF. The chain couples TRBV28 to TRBJ1-1, with no clear D. Looked up from germline, CDR1 is MDHEN and CDR2 is SYDVKM. Trimming removed 2 bases at V and 1 base at J, with 11 bases between. The CDR3 extends over 15 amino acids.

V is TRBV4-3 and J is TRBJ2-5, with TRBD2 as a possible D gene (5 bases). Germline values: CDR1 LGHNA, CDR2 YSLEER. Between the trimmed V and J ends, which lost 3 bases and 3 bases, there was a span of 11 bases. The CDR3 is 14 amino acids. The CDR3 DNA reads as TGCGCCAGCAGCCAGGGAGACTTTGAAGAGACCCAGTACTTC. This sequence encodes CASSQGDFEETQYF.